This T cell receptor beta chain was documented in a study of blood T cell repertoires in COVID-19. About the research overall: T cells, B-cell-depleted T cells, or PBMCs provided the cDNA or gDNA that served as material.

This CDR3 contains 15 residues. Germline CDR1 is SSHAT and CDR2 is FNYEAQ (reference sequence). Participants were aged roughly 18 to 89 years, lived in 24 US areas, and enrolled virtually. Clinical histories supplied by participants themselves formed the basis of cohort assignment. As concerns this clone: At one end, the junction sequence differs from germline, possibly due to a read error.

In the authors' workflow: Estimated nucleated cell counts came from reference gene primer amplification. Here immunoSEQ multiplex PCR was the method, and the copy in TCRdb shows in-frame clones only, minus some. The DNA was the basis for D and trimming; V, J and clone size are from that table. The sample comprises 100,000 to 150,000 clones, 80% to 90% of which are singletons, and 2.4% rests with the top ten. This chain connects TRBV7-7 to TRBJ2-2; TRBD2 matches 8 bases. This TCR came from a man in his forties with acute COVID-19. Specimen: PBMCs or T cells enriched from blood (not recorded which). CDR3 in DNA: TGTGCTAGCAGCCCCAGCGGGAGACTTAACGGGGAGCTGTTTTTT. As protein: CASSPSGRLNGELFF.